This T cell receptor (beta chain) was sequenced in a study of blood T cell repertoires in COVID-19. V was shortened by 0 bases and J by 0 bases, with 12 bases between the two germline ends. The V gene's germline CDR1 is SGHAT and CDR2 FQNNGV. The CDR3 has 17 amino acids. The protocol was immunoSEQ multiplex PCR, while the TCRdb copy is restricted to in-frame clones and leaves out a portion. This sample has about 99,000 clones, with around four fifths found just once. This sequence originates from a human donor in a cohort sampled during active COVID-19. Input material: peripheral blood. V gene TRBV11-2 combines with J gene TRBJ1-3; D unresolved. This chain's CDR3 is CASSLEFAGSSGNTIYF. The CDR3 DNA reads TGTGCCAGCAGCTTAGAGTTCGCAGGCTCCTCTGGAAACACCATATATTTT.